A selection of T cell receptor beta chains follows, all from one sample in a study of CXCR3-negative and CXCR3-positive naive CD8 T cells. TCRdb processed the 5' RACE reads again and assigns one entry to each CDR3 protein, with no DNA. The ten most abundant clones cover 0.6% to 0.7% of a sample with tens of thousands of distinct CDR3 sequences. Sample: naive CXCR3+ CD8+ T cells from blood. These receptors all come from a human donor in good health. Some clones in this sample may be carry-over from other donors' samples. The CDR3 runs from the conserved cysteine through the conserved F or W.

j_call,v_call,cdr3_aa
TRBJ2-1,TRBV7-3,CASSLIGWGQGANNEQFF
TRBJ2-1,TRBV15,CATITSGLADEQFF
TRBJ2-7,TRBV5-1,CASSSGTGEIEQYF
TRBJ2-1,TRBV7-9,CASSLAVGGDEQFF
TRBJ2-1,TRBV27,CASSPWGDEQFF
TRBJ1-3,TRBV10-3,CAISESAGDSGNTIYF
TRBJ2-1,TRBV19,CASSMEILLRLGEQFF
TRBJ1-2,TRBV5-1,CASSLDMNYGYTF
TRBJ2-5,TRBV3-1,CASSQESVLQSETQYF
TRBJ2-7,TRBV4-2,CASNMGAGMGEQYF
TRBJ2-1,TRBV5-6,CASSLGLAGFDEQFF
TRBJ2-5,TRBV12-3/TRBV12-4,CASSFTQGKETQYF
TRBJ2-6,TRBV6-6,CASSWVQVSGANVLTF
TRBJ2-7,TRBV29-1,CSVLGGNSYEQYF
TRBJ2-5,TRBV13,CASSSRGFQETQYF
TRBJ2-4,TRBV24-1,CATSDSGNSGDIQYF
TRBJ2-4,TRBV27,CASSLSSSGKNIQYF
TRBJ2-3,TRBV10-3,CAISGRTRSTDTQYF
TRBJ1-2,TRBV6-1,CASSASAFGGYTF
TRBJ1-1,TRBV11-1,CASSFSGIEAFF
TRBJ1-4,TRBV4-3,CASSPGRGLEKLFF
TRBJ1-1,TRBV28,CASSLGGKYTEAFF
TRBJ1-2,TRBV7-6,CASSPRPHYGYTF
TRBJ2-5,TRBV5-1,CASSLNRYQETQYF
TRBJ2-2,TRBV29-1,CSVELAGKGELFF
TRBJ2-7,TRBV7-2,CASSAGQSSYEQYF
TRBJ2-1,TRBV20-1,CSASVTYYNEQFF
TRBJ2-1,TRBV5-1,CASSFIGGTYNEQFF
TRBJ2-1,TRBV7-8,CASSPGRPGGGLWDEQFF
TRBJ2-1,TRBV28,CASSLRHLSLAGGLNEQFF
TRBJ1-5,TRBV5-1,CASSLQGAGNQPQHF
TRBJ2-7,TRBV20-1,CSASGDRDYEQYF
TRBJ2-3,TRBV6-2/TRBV6-3,CASRGLFTDTQYF
TRBJ2-7,TRBV13,CASSLGTDGSYEQYF
TRBJ2-1,TRBV13,CASSRRSYNEQFF
TRBJ2-7,TRBV15,CATSRLPGHVQYF
TRBJ2-2,TRBV11-2,CASRGLAGGFGTGELFF
TRBJ2-3,TRBV20-1,CSAPRGERTDTQYF
TRBJ2-1,TRBV2,CASTVTDSPYNEQFF
TRBJ1-5,TRBV28,CASRLKGGGQPQHF
TRBJ2-7,TRBV27,CASSPHSGSYEQYF
TRBJ1-1,TRBV25-1,CASIPTGNTEAFF
TRBJ2-1,TRBV30,CAWGNERRYNEQFF
TRBJ1-1,TRBV6-6,CASSYSIGGGDTEAFF
TRBJ2-1,TRBV12-3/TRBV12-4,CASSALPSASSYNEQFF
TRBJ1-4,TRBV28,CASSLVRGSEKLFF